A single sample is the source of the 25 T cell receptor beta chains below, sequenced in a study of blood T cell repertoires in COVID-19. The protocol was immunoSEQ multiplex PCR, while the TCRdb copy is restricted to in-frame clones and leaves out a portion. This sample has more than 90,000 clones; roughly 86% occur once, and the top ten carry about 4.5%. Sample: peripheral blood. The receptors derive from a man aged 40-49 years with acute or convalescent COVID-19.

V gene TRBV15 combines with J gene TRBJ2-3; the match to TRBD2 covers 14 bases. CDR1 is LNHNV, CDR2 YYDKDF, per germline (reference sequence). This CDR3 comprises 17 residues. V lost 5 bases, J lost 2 bases, and 6 bases stayed unmatched. The CDR3: CATSDGTSGGPTDTQYF. Written as DNA, the CDR3 is TGTGCCACCAGCGATGGGACTAGCGGGGGACCCACAGATACGCAGTATTTT.

The V call is TRBV14, the J call TRBJ1-2; 7 nucleotides agree with TRBD1. CDR1 and CDR2 from the germline V gene are SGHDN and FVKESK. This CDR3 has 13 amino acids. Trimming removed 3 bases from V and 6 bases from J; junction bases left unmatched: 4. The CDR3 DNA reads as TGTGCCAGCAGCCAGACAGGGTGGGATGGCTACACCTTC. Encoded protein: CASSQTGWDGYTF.

The chain is built from TRBV6-6 and TRBJ1-1; D not certain. The CDR3 extends over 13 amino acids. The germline CDR1 and CDR2 sequences are MNHNY and SVGAGI (reference sequence). V dropped 7 bases and J dropped 1 base, with 10 bases sitting between them. The CDR3 region is CASMERKNTEAFF. CDR3 DNA: TGTGCCAGCATGGAGAGAAAGAACACTGAAGCTTTCTTT.

The genes are TRBV14 and TRBJ1-4; the D gene is possibly TRBD1 (6 bases). V was cut by 3 bases and J by 5 bases, with 7 bases left in between. The CDR3 extends over 13 amino acids. The germline gives CDR1 SGHDN, CDR2 FVKESK. CDR3 bases: TGTGCCAGCAGCCAGGGGGCAAATGAAAAACTGTTTTTT. This sequence encodes CASSQGANEKLFF.

This clone was counted a few times. The CDR3 DNA reads TGTGCCAGTAGTATCCAGGGGGTGGATGAAAAACTGTTTTTT. Amino acid sequence: CASSIQGVDEKLFF. This sequence joins TRBV19 and TRBJ1-4; 7 nucleotides align to TRBD1. V shed 3 bases and J 6 bases; nucleotides not matched to a gene: 4. The CDR3 is 14 amino acids. CDR1 is LNHDA, CDR2 SQIVND, per germline (reference sequence).

The chain combines TRBV6-5 with TRBJ1-1; a weak D match, TRBD1 (6 bases). The CDR3 loop spans 15 amino acids. Germline V gene sequence: CDR1 MNHEY, CDR2 SVGAGI. The ends were cut back, 2 bases at V and 0 bases at J, with 10 bases in the middle. The CDR3, as DNA: TGTGCCAGCAGTTACGAGGGGGATATGAACACTGAAGCTTTCTTT. Protein sequence: CASSYEGDMNTEAFF.

There are a few counts of this clone. The chain uses TRBV6-1 and TRBJ1-6; TRBD1 might be the D (5 bases). V was pared by 1 base and J by 5 bases, with 9 bases between. The CDR3 length is 15 residues. The germline V gene encodes CDR1 MNHNS and CDR2 SASEGT. CDR3 residues: CASSEVDSNNSPLHF. In DNA form, the CDR3 reads TGTGCCAGCAGTGAAGTTGACAGCAATAATTCACCCCTCCACTTT.

V is TRBV5-1 and J is TRBJ1-4, with a tentative D call TRBD1 (5 bases). The CDR3 consists of 14 residues. The germline V gene encodes CDR1 SGHRS and CDR2 YFSETQ. V was pared by 0 bases and J by 10 bases, with 13 bases between. The CDR3: CASSLDRGPGKLFF. The CDR3 DNA reads as TGCGCCAGCAGCTTGGATAGGGGCCCGGGAAAACTGTTTTTT.

The chain recombines TRBV6-6 with TRBJ1-1; 8 bases agree with TRBD1. Trimming cost V 8 bases and J 0 bases; bases outside gene matches: 11. From germline, CDR1 is MNHNY and CDR2 SVGAGI (reference sequence). The CDR3 has 16 amino acids. CDR3 protein: CASGTTGALMNTEAFF. As DNA, the CDR3 is TGTGCCAGCGGGACGACAGGGGCCCTCATGAACACTGAAGCTTTCTTT.

The genes are TRBV24-1 and TRBJ1-2; no firm D call. The V gene lost 1 base and the J gene lost 4 bases, with 12 bases spanning the gap. The germline CDR1 and CDR2 sequences are KGHDR and SFDVKD. This CDR3 spans 15 amino acids. This CDR3 is CATSDLGNRSYGYTF. Here the CDR3 DNA reads TGTGCCACCAGTGATTTAGGTAACAGATCCTATGGCTACACCTTC.

This clone was detected once. V is TRBV5-6 and J is TRBJ1-4; D call uncertain. This CDR3 comprises 14 residues. Trimming removed 3 bases from V and 8 bases from J, with 14 bases in between. Per the germline V gene, CDR1 is SGHDT and CDR2 is YYEEEE. The CDR3 loop is CASSSRILSEKLFF. As DNA, the CDR3 is TGTGCCAGCAGCTCGAGGATATTAAGCGAAAAACTGTTTTTT.

The rearrangement links TRBV6-6 to TRBJ1-4, with TRBD1 matching over 9 bases. With 7 bases clipped from V and 2 bases from J, the junction kept 2 bases outside the gene matches. The CDR3 totals 14 residues. The germline gives CDR1 MNHNY, CDR2 SVGAGI (reference sequence). The CDR3 sequence is CASNRGLTNEKLFF. The CDR3 DNA reads TGTGCCAGCAACAGGGGGCTCACTAATGAAAAACTGTTTTTT.

The chain uses TRBV3-1 (or the pseudogene TRBV3-2) and TRBJ2-1; 10 nucleotides match TRBD2. Germline trimming cut 4 bases from V and 2 bases from J; bases unmatched to any gene: 5. Germline V gene lookup returns CDR1 LGHDT and CDR2 YNNKEL (reference sequence). The CDR3 length is 16 residues. CDR3 sequence (DNA): TGTGCCAGCAGCCGTATAGCGGGAGGCACCTACAATGAGCAGTTCTTC. It yields the protein CASSRIAGGTYNEQFF.

This chain connects TRBV11-2 to TRBJ2-1; a weak D match, TRBD2 (6 bases). Trimming removed 3 bases at V and 0 bases at J, with 12 bases between. The V gene's germline CDR1 is SGHAT and CDR2 FQNNGV. This CDR3 is 16 amino acids long. The CDR3 sequence: CASSLGVGGSYNEQFF. The CDR3 DNA reads TGTGCCAGCAGCTTGGGGGTCGGGGGCTCCTACAATGAGCAGTTCTTC.

This chain joins TRBV10-3 and TRBJ2-3, with TRBD1 matching over 8 bases. The CDR3 covers 16 residues. Germline CDR1 reads ENHRY; CDR2 reads SYGVKD. The V and J ends lost 4 bases and 1 base, in that order; junction bases with no gene match: 7. The CDR3 protein is CAISAADRVGTDTQYF. In nucleotides, the CDR3 is TGTGCCATCAGTGCCGCGGACAGGGTTGGCACAGATACGCAGTATTTT.

V and J are TRBV6-5 and TRBJ1-6, with D perhaps matching TRBD1 (6 bases). This CDR3 has 13 residues. Germline CDR1 MNHEY, CDR2 SVGAGI. The V end lost 7 bases, the J end lost 6 bases, and 10 bases lay between the germline ends. The CDR3 reads CASTPRGNSPLHF. CDR3 sequence (DNA): TGTGCCAGCACCCCCAGGGGTAATTCACCCCTCCACTTT.

This clone was observed a single time. The chain links TRBV14 to TRBJ1-5; 8 bases fit TRBD1. The CDR3 sequence is 16 residues long. The germline V gene has CDR1 SGHDN and CDR2 FVKESK. V was pared by 4 bases and J by 2 bases, with 7 bases of the junction left unmatched. CDR3 sequence reads: CASSLRHRGGNQPQHF. In DNA form, the CDR3 reads TGTGCCAGCAGCCTAAGACACAGGGGGGGCAATCAGCCCCAGCATTTT.

V usage is TRBV9 and J usage is TRBJ2-1; D not resolved. From germline, CDR1 is SGDLS and CDR2 YYNGEE. The germline V and J ends were trimmed by 4 bases and 10 bases, with 9 bases remaining between them. CDR3 length: 11 residues. CDR3 bases: TGTGCCAGCAGCACTAAAGCCGAGCAGTTCTTC. Translating it yields CASSTKAEQFF. The whole variable domain, remainder taken from reference TRBV9 and TRBJ2-1, is DSGVTQTPKHLITATGQRVTLRCSPRSGDLSVYWYQQSLDQGLQFLIQYYNGEERAKGNILERFSAQQFPDLHSELNLSSLELGDSALYFCASSTKAEQFFGPGTRLTVL.

This rearrangement joins TRBV10-1 to TRBJ2-2, with D possibly TRBD2 on 5 matching bases. V dropped 5 bases and J dropped 6 bases, with 10 bases sitting between them. This CDR3 comprises 13 residues. CDR1 and CDR2 (germline): WNHNN, SYGVQD (reference sequence). CDR3 protein: CASSRTRSGELFF. DNA of the CDR3: TGCGCCAGCAGTCGAACTAGGTCCGGGGAGCTGTTTTTT.

This clone has a handful of counts. The chain links TRBV7-3 to TRBJ2-2; D gene uncertain. The CDR3 is made up of 14 amino acids. Germline assignment: CDR1 SGHTA and CDR2 FQGTGA. V was trimmed by 2 bases and J by 4 bases, leaving 8 bases between them. Written as DNA, the CDR3 is TGTGCCAGCAGCTTACAAGCGAGCACCGGGGAGCTGTTTTTT. Translating it yields CASSLQASTGELFF.

V and J are TRBV3-1 (or the pseudogene TRBV3-2) and TRBJ1-1, with D tentatively TRBD1 (5 bases). Trimming cost V 4 bases and J 2 bases, with 8 bases left between them. In germline, CDR1 is LGHDT, CDR2 YNNKEL (reference sequence). CDR3 size: 13 residues. The CDR3 DNA sequence: TGTGCCAGCAGCCCCGGACACAACACTGAAGCTTTCTTT. It translates to CASSPGHNTEAFF.

The V and J genes are TRBV7-9 and TRBJ2-1; D call uncertain. Trimming removed 5 bases at V and 6 bases at J, with 8 bases between. The length of the CDR3 is 12 residues. Germline loops: CDR1 SEHNR, CDR2 FQNEAQ (reference sequence). The CDR3 here is CASSPPVNEQFF. CDR3 nucleotides: TGTGCCAGCAGCCCTCCCGTCAATGAGCAGTTCTTC.

The chain joins TRBV3-1 (or the pseudogene TRBV3-2) to TRBJ2-1, with 9 bases lining up with TRBD2. The germline V gene encodes CDR1 LGHDT and CDR2 YNNKEL (reference sequence). The J segment lost 9 bases and the V segment lost 1 base, leaving 4 bases of the junction unmatched. The CDR3 extends over 14 amino acids. The CDR3 here is CASSQGRAGGEQFF. The CDR3 DNA sequence: TGTGCCAGCAGCCAAGGACGAGCGGGAGGTGAGCAGTTCTTC.

This clone has just one count. This chain joins TRBV6-2 or TRBV6-3 and TRBJ2-3, with TRBD2 matching over 9 bases. Per the germline V gene, CDR1 is MNHEY and CDR2 is SVGEGT. V shed 3 bases, J shed 4 bases, and the junction held 5 bases outside the gene matches. CDR3 length: 15 residues. CDR3 sequence: CASSYLSGSSDTQYF. DNA for the CDR3: TGTGCCAGCAGTTATCTTAGCGGGAGTTCAGATACGCAGTATTTT.

This rearrangement joins TRBV5-6 to TRBJ1-1; 7 nucleotides agree with TRBD1. From germline, CDR1 is SGHDT and CDR2 YYEEEE. The CDR3 runs 12 residues. J gave up 11 bases and V 5 bases, and 9 bases lay outside the gene matches. DNA of the CDR3: TGTGCCAGCAGTATGGACAGGATTAGGGCTTTCTTT. Protein: CASSMDRIRAFF.